One sample yielded the 18 T cell receptor beta chains listed below, sequenced in a study of cytomegalovirus exposure and HLA in healthy donors. A multiplex PCR was run with 60 Vbeta primers and 13 Jbeta primers. Repertoires were generated with immunoSEQ multiplex PCR, while TCRdb's copy carries only in-frame clones and drops some. The data contain 160,000 or so clones, about three quarters of them singletons. Input material: PBMCs. These receptors were collected from a woman younger than 45 in good health and CMV-seronegative.

In this sample, this clone turned up a few times. The chain employs TRBV5-1 and TRBJ2-3; TRBD2 agrees at 11 bases. Per the germline V gene, CDR1 is SGHRS and CDR2 is YFSETQ. With V trimmed by 4 bases and J by 3 bases, 1 base remained unmatched. The CDR3 length is 14 residues. The CDR3 coding sequence is TGCGCCAGCAGCCCTAGCGGGGGGACAGATACGCAGTATTTT. It yields the protein CASSPSGGTDTQYF. The full variable domain, in which reference TRBV5-1 and TRBJ2-3 provide the parts outside the CDR3, is KAGVTQTPRYLIKTRGQQVTLSCSPISGHRSVSWYQQTPGQGLQFLFEYFSETQRNKGNFPGRFSGRQFSNSRSEMNVSTLELGDSALYLCASSPSGGTDTQYFGPGTRLTVL.

The chain carries TRBV27 and TRBJ2-7; D is uncertain. There are 14 residues in the CDR3. The germline V gene has CDR1 MNHEY and CDR2 SMNVEV (reference sequence). The germline V and J ends were trimmed by 6 bases and 0 bases, with 12 bases remaining between them. CDR3 amino acids: CASRSSTLSYEQYF. The CDR3 coding sequence is TGTGCCAGCAGGTCATCGACACTCTCCTACGAGCAGTACTTC.

This clone was seen only a few times. CDR3 nucleotides: TGTGCCAGCAGGGTAGGACAGGCCCAAGAGACCCAGTACTTC. Its translation is CASRVGQAQETQYF. The rearrangement uses TRBV6-1 and TRBJ2-5; 7 bases match TRBD1. After removal of 6 bases from V and 1 base from J, the junction contained 5 bases not matched to a gene. Germline loops: CDR1 MNHNS, CDR2 SASEGT. The CDR3 sequence is 14 residues long.

The V gene is TRBV19, the J gene TRBJ2-4; D ambiguous. This CDR3 has 12 residues. Germline V gene lookup returns CDR1 LNHDA and CDR2 SQIVND (reference sequence). Trimming removed 6 bases from V and 6 bases from J, with 9 bases in between. CDR3 in DNA: TGTGCCAGTAGGGGTCTAGGAAACATTCAGTACTTC. It encodes CASRGLGNIQYF.

This CDR3 reads CASSQGALVYNEQFF. The DNA for the CDR3 is TGTGCCAGCAGCCAGGGGGCCTTGGTATACAATGAGCAGTTCTTC. This chain uses TRBV14 with TRBJ2-1; possibly TRBD1 for D (6 bases). The germline gives CDR1 SGHDN, CDR2 FVKESK. The CDR3 covers 15 residues. Trimming pared 3 bases from V and 4 bases from J, leaving 13 bases between. Together with reference TRBV14 and TRBJ2-1, the CDR3 gives the full variable domain: EAGVTQFPSHSVIEKGQTVTLRCDPISGHDNLYWYRRVMGKEIKFLLHFVKESKQDESGMPNNRFLAERTGGTYSTLKVQPAELEDSGVYFCASSQGALVYNEQFFGPGTRLTVL.

The CDR3 loop reads CASSPTTGMNTEAFF. The CDR3 nucleotides are TGTGCCAGCAGTCCCACGACAGGAATGAACACTGAAGCTTTCTTT. This chain joins TRBV27 and TRBJ1-1; D possibly corresponds to TRBD1 (6 bases). The V gene's germline CDR1 is MNHEY and CDR2 SMNVEV (reference sequence). The CDR3 sequence is 15 residues long. Trimming left V 5 bases short and J 0 bases short, with 13 bases between.

V usage is TRBV5-6 and J usage is TRBJ2-5; possibly TRBD1 for D (6 bases). Trimming stripped 0 bases from V and 4 bases from J, with 13 bases between. The CDR3 contains 15 residues. Germline CDR1 SGHDT, CDR2 YYEEEE. The CDR3 DNA reads TGTGCCAGCAGCTTGGGACAGGTCCTCAGAGAGACCCAGTACTTC. Protein sequence: CASSLGQVLRETQYF.

The V and J genes are TRBV11-2 and TRBJ2-7, with 9 bases aligning to TRBD2. The CDR3 is 15 amino acids. From germline, CDR1 is SGHAT and CDR2 FQNNGV. Trimming took 3 bases from V and 5 from J; bases not matched to a gene: 8. CDR3 sequence reads: CASSLLAGGHDEQYF. The CDR3 DNA reads TGTGCCAGCAGCTTGTTGGCGGGGGGGCACGACGAGCAGTACTTC. Full variable domain (rest looked up from reference TRBV11-2 and TRBJ2-7): EAGVAQSPRYKIIEKRQSVAFWCNPISGHATLYWYQQILGQGPKLLIQFQNNGVVDDSQLPKDRFSAERLKGVDSTLKIQPAKLEDSAVYLCASSLLAGGHDEQYFGPGTRLTVT.

The chain combines TRBV5-1 with TRBJ2-7, with D perhaps matching TRBD2 (8 bases). The CDR3 consists of 15 residues. Germline CDR1 is SGHRS and CDR2 is YFSETQ. V shed 5 bases and J shed 5 bases, with 20 bases lying between them. The CDR3 bases are TGCGCCAGCAGTAGCGGGACAGAAGCCCTCCACGAGCAGTACTTC. This sequence encodes CASSSGTEALHEQYF. The full variable domain, with the rest looked up from reference TRBV5-1 and TRBJ2-7, is KAGVTQTPRYLIKTRGQQVTLSCSPISGHRSVSWYQQTPGQGLQFLFEYFSETQRNKGNFPGRFSGRQFSNSRSEMNVSTLELGDSALYLCASSSGTEALHEQYFGPGTRLTVT.

The chain carries TRBV7-3 and TRBJ1-2; D is possibly TRBD1 (5 bases). Trimming pared 5 bases from V and 4 bases from J, leaving 20 bases between. The length of the CDR3 is 16 residues. Germline values: CDR1 SGHTA, CDR2 FQGTGA. DNA of the CDR3: TGTGCCAGCAGCCCTGGGGCCACCCAGATCGGCTATGGCTACACCTTC. Protein: CASSPGATQIGYGYTF. The whole variable domain, remainder taken from reference TRBV7-3 and TRBJ1-2, is GAGVSQTPSNKVTEKGKYVELRCDPISGHTALYWYRQSLGQGPEFLIYFQGTGAADDSGLPNDRFFAVRPEGSVSTLKIQRTERGDSAVYLCASSPGATQIGYGYTFGSGTRLTVV.

V usage is TRBV10-3 and J usage is TRBJ2-7; possibly TRBD2 for D (5 bases). Germline loops: CDR1 ENHRY, CDR2 SYGVKD. The length of the CDR3 is 14 residues. V shed 10 bases and J shed 4 bases, with 20 bases lying between them. CDR3 bases: TGTGCCACAAGAGAGGGCGGAGGCCTTTACGAGCAGTACTTC. As protein: CATREGGGLYEQYF.

The chain combines TRBV5-1 with TRBJ2-5; TRBD2 matches at 7 bases. The CDR3 extends over 14 amino acids. V was pared by 3 bases and J by 0 bases, with 2 bases of the junction left unmatched. Germline V gives CDR1 SGHRS, CDR2 YFSETQ. The CDR3 loop reads CASSWAGDQETQYF. CDR3 DNA sequence: TGCGCCAGCAGCTGGGCGGGGGACCAAGAGACCCAGTACTTC.

CDR3 in DNA: TGCGCCAGCTCGATCCGGGAAGAGGACACTGAAGCTTTCTTT. This encodes CASSIREEDTEAFF. This chain joins TRBV4-1 and TRBJ1-1; D unclear. V lost 8 bases and J 3 bases, leaving 16 bases between the germline ends. Germline V gene sequence: CDR1 MGHRA, CDR2 YSYEKL. CDR3 length equals 14 residues.

The gene calls are TRBV5-4 and TRBJ1-4; D perhaps matches TRBD1 (6 bases). The CDR3 is 13 amino acids. The V end was cut by 5 bases, the J end by 8 bases, with 13 bases between. Per the germline V gene, CDR1 is SGHNT and CDR2 is YYREEE (reference sequence). CDR3 DNA sequence: TGTGCCAGCAGACCGCCCGGGACAGAAAAACTGTTTTTT. Amino acid sequence: CASRPPGTEKLFF.

V usage is TRBV28 and J usage is TRBJ1-5; 7 bases match TRBD1. Germline V gene lookup returns CDR1 MDHEN and CDR2 SYDVKM. The trim removed 3 bases at V and 4 bases at J, leaving 15 bases unmatched. The CDR3 consists of 18 residues. As DNA, the CDR3 is TGTGCCAGCAGTTTCAGGTCTGGAGGGGGCTACGGGAATCAGCCCCAGCATTTT. It translates to CASSFRSGGGYGNQPQHF.

The chain employs TRBV16 and TRBJ2-7; TRBD1 agrees at 8 bases. This CDR3 is 12 amino acids long. With V trimmed by 4 bases and J by 5 bases, 1 base remained unmatched. CDR1 and CDR2 from the germline V gene are KGHSY and FQNENV. The CDR3 region is CASSRQGNEQYF. CDR3 bases: TGTGCCAGCAGCCGACAGGGGAACGAGCAGTACTTC.

This clone was counted only a few times. The chain combines TRBV5-4 with TRBJ2-2; no reliable D call. CDR1 and CDR2 (germline): SGHNT, YYREEE (reference sequence). Trimming shortened V by 0 bases and J by 4 bases, and 4 bases separated the two germline ends. The CDR3 sequence is 13 residues long. CDR3 sequence: CASSLDSTGELFF. The CDR3 DNA follows: TGTGCCAGCAGCTTGGACAGCACCGGGGAGCTGTTTTTT.

This chain links TRBV5-1 with TRBJ1-4; D not resolved. The CDR3 covers 15 residues. Germline CDR1 is SGHRS and CDR2 is YFSETQ. The V and J ends lost 0 bases and 4 bases respectively, with 10 bases between them. The CDR3 protein is CASSLGAPLNEKLFF. The CDR3 DNA is TGCGCCAGCAGCTTGGGGGCGCCGCTTAATGAAAAACTGTTTTTT.